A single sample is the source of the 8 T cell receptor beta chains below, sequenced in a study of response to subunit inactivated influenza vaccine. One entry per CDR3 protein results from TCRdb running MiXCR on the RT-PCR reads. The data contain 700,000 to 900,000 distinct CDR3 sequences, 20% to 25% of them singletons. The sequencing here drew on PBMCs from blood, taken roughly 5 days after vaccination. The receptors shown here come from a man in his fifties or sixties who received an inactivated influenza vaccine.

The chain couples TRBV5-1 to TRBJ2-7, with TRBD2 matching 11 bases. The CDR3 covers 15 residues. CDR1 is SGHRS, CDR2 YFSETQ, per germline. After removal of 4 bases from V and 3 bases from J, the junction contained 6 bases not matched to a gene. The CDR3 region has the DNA TGCGCCAGCAGCCTTCTAGCGGGGGGAGACTACGAGCAGTACTTC. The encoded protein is CASSLLAGGDYEQYF.

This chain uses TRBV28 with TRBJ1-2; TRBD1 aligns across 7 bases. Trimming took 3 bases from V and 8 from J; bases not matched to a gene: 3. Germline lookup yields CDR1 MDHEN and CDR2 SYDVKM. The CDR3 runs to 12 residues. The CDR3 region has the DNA TGTGCCAGCAGTTTTAGGGACAGCGGCTACACCTTC. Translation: CASSFRDSGYTF.

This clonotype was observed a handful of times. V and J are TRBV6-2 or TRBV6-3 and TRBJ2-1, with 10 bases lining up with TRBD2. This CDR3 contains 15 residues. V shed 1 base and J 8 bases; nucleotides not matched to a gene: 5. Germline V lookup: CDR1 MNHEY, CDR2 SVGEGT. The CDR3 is CASSYLGLATDEQFF. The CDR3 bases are TGTGCCAGCAGTTACTTGGGACTAGCGACGGATGAGCAGTTCTTC.

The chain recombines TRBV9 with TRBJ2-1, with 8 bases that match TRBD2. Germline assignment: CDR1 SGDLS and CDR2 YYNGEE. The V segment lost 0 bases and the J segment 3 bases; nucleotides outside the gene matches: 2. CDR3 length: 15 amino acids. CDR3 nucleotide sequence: TGTGCCAGCAGCGTAGATACTAGCGGCTACAATGAGCAGTTCTTC. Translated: CASSVDTSGYNEQFF.

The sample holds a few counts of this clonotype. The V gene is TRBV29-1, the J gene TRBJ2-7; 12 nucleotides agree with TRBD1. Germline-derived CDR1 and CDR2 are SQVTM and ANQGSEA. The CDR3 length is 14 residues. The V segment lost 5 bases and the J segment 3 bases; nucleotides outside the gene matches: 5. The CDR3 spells CSVIGTGGIYEQYF. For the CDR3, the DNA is TGCAGCGTTATCGGGACAGGGGGCATCTACGAGCAGTACTTC.

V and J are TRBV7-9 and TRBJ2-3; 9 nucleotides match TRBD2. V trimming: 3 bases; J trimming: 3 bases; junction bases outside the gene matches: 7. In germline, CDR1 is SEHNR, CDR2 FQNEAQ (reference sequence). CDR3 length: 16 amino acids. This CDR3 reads CASSFALAGRTDTQYF. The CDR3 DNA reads TGTGCCAGCAGCTTTGCTCTAGCGGGGAGGACAGATACGCAGTATTTT.

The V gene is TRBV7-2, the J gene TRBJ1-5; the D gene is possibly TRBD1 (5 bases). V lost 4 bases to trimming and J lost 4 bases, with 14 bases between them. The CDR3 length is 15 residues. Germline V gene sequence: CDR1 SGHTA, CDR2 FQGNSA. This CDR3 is CASSSSWGLNQPQHF. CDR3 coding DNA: TGTGCCAGCAGCTCCTCCTGGGGACTAAATCAGCCCCAGCATTTT. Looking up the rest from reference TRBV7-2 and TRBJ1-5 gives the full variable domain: GAGVSQSPSNKVTEKGKDVELRCDPISGHTALYWYRQSLGQGLEFLIYFQGNSAPDKSGLPSDRFSAERTGGSVSTLTIQRTQQEDSAVYLCASSSSWGLNQPQHFGDGTRLSIL.

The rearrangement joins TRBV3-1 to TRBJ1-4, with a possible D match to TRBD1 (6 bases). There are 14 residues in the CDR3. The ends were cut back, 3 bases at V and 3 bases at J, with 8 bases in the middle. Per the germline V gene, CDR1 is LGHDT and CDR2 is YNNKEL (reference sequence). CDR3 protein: CASSHGQPNEKLFF. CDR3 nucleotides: TGTGCCAGCAGCCACGGACAGCCTAATGAAAAACTGTTTTTT.